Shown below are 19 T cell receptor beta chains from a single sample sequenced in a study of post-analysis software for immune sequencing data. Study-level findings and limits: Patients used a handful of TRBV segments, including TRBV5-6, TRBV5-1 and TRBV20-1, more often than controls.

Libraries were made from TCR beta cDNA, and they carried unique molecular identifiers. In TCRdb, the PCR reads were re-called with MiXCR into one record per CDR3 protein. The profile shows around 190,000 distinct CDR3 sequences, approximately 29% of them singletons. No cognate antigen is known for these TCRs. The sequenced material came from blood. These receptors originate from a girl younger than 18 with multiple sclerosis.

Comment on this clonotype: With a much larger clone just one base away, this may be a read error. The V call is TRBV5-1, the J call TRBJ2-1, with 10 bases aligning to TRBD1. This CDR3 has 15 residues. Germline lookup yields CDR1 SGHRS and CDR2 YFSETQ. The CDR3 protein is CASSETGGSHNEQFF. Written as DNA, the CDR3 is TGCGCCAGCAGCGAGACAGGGGGCTCCCACAATGAGCAGTTCTTC.

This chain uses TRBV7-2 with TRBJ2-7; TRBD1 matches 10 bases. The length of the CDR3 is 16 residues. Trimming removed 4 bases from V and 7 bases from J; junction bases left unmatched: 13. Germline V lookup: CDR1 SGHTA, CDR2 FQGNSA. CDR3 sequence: CASSSDRDRGGNEQYF. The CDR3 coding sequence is TGTGCCAGCAGCTCAGACCGGGACAGGGGTGGGAATGAGCAGTACTTC.

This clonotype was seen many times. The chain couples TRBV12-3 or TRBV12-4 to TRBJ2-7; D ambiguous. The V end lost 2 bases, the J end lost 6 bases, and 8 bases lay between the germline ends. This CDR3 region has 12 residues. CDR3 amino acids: CASSLLNREQYF. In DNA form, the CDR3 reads TGTGCCAGCAGTTTATTGAATCGCGAGCAGTACTTC.

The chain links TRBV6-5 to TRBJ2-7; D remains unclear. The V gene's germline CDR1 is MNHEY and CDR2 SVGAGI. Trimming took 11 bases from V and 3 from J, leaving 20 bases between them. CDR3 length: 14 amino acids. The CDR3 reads CASSVNFNNYEQYF. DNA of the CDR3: TGTGCCTCCTCGGTCAATTTTAACAACTACGAGCAGTACTTC.

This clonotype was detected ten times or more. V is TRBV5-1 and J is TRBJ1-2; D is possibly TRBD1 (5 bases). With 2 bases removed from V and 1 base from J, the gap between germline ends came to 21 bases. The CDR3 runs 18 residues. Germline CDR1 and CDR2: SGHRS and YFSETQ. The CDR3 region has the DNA TGCGCCAGCAGCTTTCAACTAGGAGGGACGCACTTTAACTATGGCTACACCTTC. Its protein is CASSFQLGGTHFNYGYTF.

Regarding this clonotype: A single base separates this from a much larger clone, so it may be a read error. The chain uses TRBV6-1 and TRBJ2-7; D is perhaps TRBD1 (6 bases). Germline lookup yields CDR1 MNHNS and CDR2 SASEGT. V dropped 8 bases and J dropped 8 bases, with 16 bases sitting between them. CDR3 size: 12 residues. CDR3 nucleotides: TGTGCCAGCCGAACGACAGGCGGCAAGCAGTACTTC. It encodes CASRTTGGKQYF.

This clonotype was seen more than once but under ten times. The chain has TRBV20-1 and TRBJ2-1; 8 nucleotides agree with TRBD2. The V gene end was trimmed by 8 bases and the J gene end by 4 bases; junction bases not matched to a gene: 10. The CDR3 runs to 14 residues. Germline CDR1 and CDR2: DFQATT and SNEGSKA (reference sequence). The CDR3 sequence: CSPTPAGEYNEQFF. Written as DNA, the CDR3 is TGCAGTCCCACCCCAGCGGGAGAGTACAATGAGCAGTTCTTC.

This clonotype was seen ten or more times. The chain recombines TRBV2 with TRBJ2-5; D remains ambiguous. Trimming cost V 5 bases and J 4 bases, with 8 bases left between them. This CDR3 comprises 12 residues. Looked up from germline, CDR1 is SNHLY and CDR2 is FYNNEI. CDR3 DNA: TGTGCCAGCAGTCCGGACCGAGAGACCCAGTACTTC. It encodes CASSPDRETQYF. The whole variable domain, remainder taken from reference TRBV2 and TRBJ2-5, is EPEVTQTPSHQVTQMGQEVILRCVPISNHLYFYWYRQILGQKVEFLVSFYNNEISEKSEIFDDQFSVERPDGSNFTLKIRSTKLEDSAMYFCASSPDRETQYFGPGTRLLVL.

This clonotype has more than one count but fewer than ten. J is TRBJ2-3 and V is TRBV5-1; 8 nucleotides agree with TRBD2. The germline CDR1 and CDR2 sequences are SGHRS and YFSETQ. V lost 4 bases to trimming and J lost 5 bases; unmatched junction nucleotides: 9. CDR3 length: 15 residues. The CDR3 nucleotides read TGCGCCAGCAGCCCCCGGGGGGGGAGAGAAGATACGCAGTATTTT. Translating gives CASSPRGGREDTQYF.

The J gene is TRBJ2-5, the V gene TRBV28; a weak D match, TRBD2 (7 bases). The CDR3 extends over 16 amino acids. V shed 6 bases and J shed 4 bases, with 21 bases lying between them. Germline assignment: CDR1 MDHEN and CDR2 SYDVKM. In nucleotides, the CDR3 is TGTGCCAGCAGCCAACCAAGGGGGGGAGGCGGAGAGACCCAGTACTTC. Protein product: CASSQPRGGGGETQYF.

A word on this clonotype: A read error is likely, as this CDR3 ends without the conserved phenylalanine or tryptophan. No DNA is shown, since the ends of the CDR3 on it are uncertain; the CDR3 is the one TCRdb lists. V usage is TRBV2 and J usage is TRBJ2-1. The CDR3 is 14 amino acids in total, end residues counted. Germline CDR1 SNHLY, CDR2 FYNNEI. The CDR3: CASSEEGSGYTFGS.

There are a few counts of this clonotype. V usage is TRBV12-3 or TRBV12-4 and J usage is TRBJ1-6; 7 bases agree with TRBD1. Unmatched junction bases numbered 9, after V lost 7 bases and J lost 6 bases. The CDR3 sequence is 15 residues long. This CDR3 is CASMRDSIFNSPLHF. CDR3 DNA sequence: TGTGCCAGCATGCGGGACAGTATATTTAATTCACCCCTCCACTTT.

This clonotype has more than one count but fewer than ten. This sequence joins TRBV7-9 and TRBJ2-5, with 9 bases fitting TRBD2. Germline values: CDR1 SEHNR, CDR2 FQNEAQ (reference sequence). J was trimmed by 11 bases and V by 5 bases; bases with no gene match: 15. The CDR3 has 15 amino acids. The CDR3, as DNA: TGTGCCAGCAGCCATCTTAGCGGGGGATTCGGTGAGCAGTACTTC. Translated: CASSHLSGGFGEQYF.

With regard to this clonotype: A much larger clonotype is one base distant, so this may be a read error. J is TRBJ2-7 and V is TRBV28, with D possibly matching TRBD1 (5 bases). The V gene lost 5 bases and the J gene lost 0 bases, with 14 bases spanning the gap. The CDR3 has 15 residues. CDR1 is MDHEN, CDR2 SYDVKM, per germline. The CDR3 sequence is CASSEHRSSSYEQYF. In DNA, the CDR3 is TGTGCCAGCAGTGAGCACAGGAGTAGCTCCTACGAGCAGTACTTC.

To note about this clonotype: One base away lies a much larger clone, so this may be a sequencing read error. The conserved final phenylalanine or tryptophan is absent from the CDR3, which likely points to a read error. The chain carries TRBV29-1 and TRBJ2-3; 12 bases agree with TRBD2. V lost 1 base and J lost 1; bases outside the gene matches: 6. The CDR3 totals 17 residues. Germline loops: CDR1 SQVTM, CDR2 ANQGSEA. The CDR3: CSVEAGASGGGTDTQYL. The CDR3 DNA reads TGCAGCGTTGAAGCTGGGGCTAGCGGGGGGGGCACAGATACGCAGTATTTG.

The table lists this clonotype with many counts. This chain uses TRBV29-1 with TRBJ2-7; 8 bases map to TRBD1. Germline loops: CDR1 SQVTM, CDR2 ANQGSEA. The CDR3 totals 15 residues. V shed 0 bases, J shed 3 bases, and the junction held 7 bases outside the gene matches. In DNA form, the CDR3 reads TGCAGCGTTGAAGATCGGCAGGGGGCAGACTACGAGCAGTACTTC. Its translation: CSVEDRQGADYEQYF.

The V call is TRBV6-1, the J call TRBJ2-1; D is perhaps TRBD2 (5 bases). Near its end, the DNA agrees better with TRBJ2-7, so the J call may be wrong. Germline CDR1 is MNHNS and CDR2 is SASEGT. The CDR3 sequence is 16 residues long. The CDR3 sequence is CASSVIGGPSYNEQYF. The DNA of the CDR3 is TGTGCCAGCAGTGTGATCGGCGGGCCCTCCTACAATGAGCAGTACTTC.

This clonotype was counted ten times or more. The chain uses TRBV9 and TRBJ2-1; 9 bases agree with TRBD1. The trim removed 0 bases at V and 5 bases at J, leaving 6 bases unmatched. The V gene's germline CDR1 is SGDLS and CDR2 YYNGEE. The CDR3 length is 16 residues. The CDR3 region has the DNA TGTGCCAGCAGCGTAGAATGGGGACAGGGAAACAATGAGCAGTTCTTC. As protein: CASSVEWGQGNNEQFF.

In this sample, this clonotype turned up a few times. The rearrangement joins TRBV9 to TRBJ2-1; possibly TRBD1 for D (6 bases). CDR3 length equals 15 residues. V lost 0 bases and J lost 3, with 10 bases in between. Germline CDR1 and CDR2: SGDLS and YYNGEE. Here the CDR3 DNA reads TGTGCCAGCAGCGTAGGGGGGACATACTACAATGAGCAGTTCTTC. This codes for CASSVGGTYYNEQFF.